This T cell receptor beta chain emerged from a study of OX40 agonist ivuxolimab in advanced cancers. Study at large: It was ivuxolimab, an agonistic anti-OX40 (CD134) antibody, that patients were treated with.

CDR3 size: 14 residues. V lost 5 bases and J lost 5, with 15 bases in between. Germline assignment: CDR1 GTSNPN and CDR2 SVGIG (reference sequence). Sequenced by immunoSEQ multiplex PCR; TCRdb stores in-frame clones only, minus some. The data show about 110,000 clones, roughly 89% seen once. Material: CD4+ or CD8+ T cells sorted from blood, obtained in a trial of the OX40 agonist ivuxolimab. The TCR was taken from an adult with an advanced solid tumor such as melanoma, head and neck, liver or kidney cancer. The V gene is TRBV30, the J gene TRBJ1-4; D not certain. This chain's CDR3 is CAWGPSLPNEKLFF. The CDR3 DNA sequence: TGTGCCTGGGGACCCTCACTACCGAATGAAAAACTGTTTTTT. Combining the CDR3 with reference TRBV30 and TRBJ1-4 gives the whole variable domain SQTIHQWPATLVQPVGSPLSLECTVEGTSNPNLYWYRQAAGRGLQLLFYSVGIGQISSEVPQNLSASRPQDRQFILSSKKLLLSDSGFYLCAWGPSLPNEKLFFGSGTQLSVL.